The 6 T cell receptor beta chains below all came from one sample that was sequenced in a study of vaccination and CD4 T cells after COVID-19. No antigen has been assigned to these receptors. As for treatment: 10-day PBMC culture with coronavirus spike peptide pools or control peptides (ViraFEST assay). Sequenced with the Oncomine TCR Beta short-read assay was DNA taken from cultured CD4+ T cells. MiXCR, run by TCRdb on the PCR reads, gives a single entry per CDR3 protein. The table has roughly 15,000 distinct CDR3 sequences, 48% seen once. Material for sequencing was CD4+ T cells from blood, cultured in vitro. The receptors derive from a human donor who had recovered from COVID-19.

J is TRBJ1-2 and V is TRBV30, with TRBD1 matching over 12 bases. Germline CDR1 reads GTSNPN; CDR2 reads SVGIG (reference sequence). Trimming took 5 bases from V and 7 from J; bases not matched to a gene: 17. This CDR3 has 17 residues. The CDR3: CAWGRPGQGASFSGYTF. CDR3 coding DNA: TGTGCCTGGGGTCGACCGGGACAGGGGGCGTCGTTCTCTGGCTACACCTTC.

This chain's CDR3 is CASKLGQGSYEQYF. DNA of the CDR3: TGTGCCAGCAAACTGGGACAGGGCTCCTACGAGCAGTACTTC. The rearrangement uses TRBV2 and TRBJ2-7, with TRBD1 matching over 9 bases. The V gene end was trimmed by 7 bases and the J gene end by 0 bases; junction bases not matched to a gene: 4. The length of the CDR3 is 14 residues. CDR1 and CDR2 (germline): SNHLY, FYNNEI.

The chain joins TRBV7-2 to TRBJ2-1, with 10 nucleotides matching TRBD1. Germline V gene data show CDR1 as SGHTA and CDR2 as FQGNSA. The length of the CDR3 is 15 residues. Trimming at V came to 5 bases and at J to 8 bases, leaving 9 bases not matched to a gene. In nucleotides, the CDR3 is TGTGCCAGCAGCCAGGTGGGACAGGGGAGTTATGAGCAGTTCTTC. Translated, it gives CASSQVGQGSYEQFF. Combining the CDR3 with reference TRBV7-2 and TRBJ2-1 gives the whole variable domain GAGVSQSPSNKVTEKGKDVELRCDPISGHTALYWYRQSLGQGLEFLIYFQGNSAPDKSGLPSDRFSAERTGGSVSTLTIQRTQQEDSAVYLCASSQVGQGSYEQFFGPGTRLTVL.

The chain couples TRBV7-3 to TRBJ2-2; no clear D. Trimming cost V 2 bases and J 4 bases, with 8 bases left between them. Germline-derived CDR1 and CDR2 are SGHTA and FQGTGA. This CDR3 contains 14 residues. This CDR3 reads CASSLLGPTGELFF. CDR3 nucleotides: TGTGCCAGCAGCTTACTAGGCCCCACCGGGGAGCTGTTTTTT.

Note on this clonotype: One junction end disagrees with the germline gene, perhaps due to a read error. This chain joins TRBV7-2 and TRBJ2-3; TRBD1 aligns across 7 bases. There are 14 residues in the CDR3. Germline V lookup: CDR1 SGHTA, CDR2 FQGNSA. The CDR3 loop is CVSSLGGFTDTQYF. DNA of the CDR3: TGTGTCAGCAGCTTAGGGGGCTTCACAGATACGCAGTATTTT.

This clonotype occurred a few times. The genes are TRBV6-2 or TRBV6-3 and TRBJ2-3; D assignment may be TRBD1 or TRBD2 (5 bases each). This CDR3 spans 15 amino acids. Germline V gives CDR1 MNHEY, CDR2 SVGEGT. Trimming removed 7 bases from V and 4 bases from J, with 18 bases in between. In DNA, the CDR3 is TGTGCCAGCAAAACCGGGACCACACTTTCAGATACGCAGTATTTT. Encoded protein: CASKTGTTLSDTQYF.